This T cell receptor (beta chain) was recovered during a study of shared clonotypes between healthy human individuals. Study outcomes and limitations: When compared with the clonotypes that were shared by all four sorted-subset donors, the non-shared clonotypes turned out to have lower generation probabilities. Sampling covered nothing but blood. Tissue TCR repertoires likely differ from those found in blood.

This clone has a single count. The antigen is unknown. The assay was immunoSEQ multiplex PCR, and TCRdb's table has in-frame clones only and misses some. Of about 1.5 million clones in the sample, 95% to 99% are singletons; the top ten hold around 0.45%. The specimen sequenced was naive CD4+ T cells sorted from blood. Subset defined: CD45RA+ positively selected. The sequence derives from a man between 25 and 39 years old in good health.

This CDR3 is CASSPWTGSRTVREQFF. Here the CDR3 DNA reads TGTGCCAGCAGCCCATGGACAGGCAGCAGGACAGTGAGAGAGCAGTTCTTC. V is TRBV9 and J is TRBJ2-1; 7 positions agree with TRBD1. Germline assignment: CDR1 SGDLS and CDR2 YYNGEE. Unmatched junction bases numbered 20, after V lost 4 bases and J lost 10 bases. The CDR3 is made up of 17 amino acids. Supplemented by reference TRBV9 and TRBJ2-1, the full variable domain reads DSGVTQTPKHLITATGQRVTLRCSPRSGDLSVYWYQQSLDQGLQFLIQYYNGEERAKGNILERFSAQQFPDLHSELNLSSLELGDSALYFCASSPWTGSRTVREQFFGPGTRLTVL.